Included here is one TCR beta chain sequence, with context. Other nucleotide sequences in the sample specify the same CDR3. Libraries were prepared by immunoSEQ multiplex PCR; TCRdb keeps only in-frame clonotypes and omits some of them. In the table there are 150,000 to 200,000 clones, approximately 94% of which are singletons. The sample originates from a study of control samples from healthy donors and cancer patients. The CDR3 contains 12 residues. Trimming cost V 5 bases and J 3 bases, with 9 bases left between them. CDR1 is SGHDT, CDR2 YYEEEE, per germline. This receptor was identified in a woman under 30 in good health. The specimen sequenced was blood. The V and J genes are TRBV5-6 and TRBJ2-7, with D possibly being TRBD1 (5 bases). As DNA, the CDR3 is TGTGCCAGCAGTTCTGACAGCTACGAGCAGTACTTC. Its translation: CASSSDSYEQYF. The full variable domain, completed using reference TRBV5-6 and TRBJ2-7, is DAGVTQSPTHLIKTRGQQVTLRCSPKSGHDTVSWYQQALGQGPQFIFQYYEEEERQRGNFPDRFSGHQFPNYSSELNVNALLLGDSALYLCASSSDSYEQYFGPGTRLTVT.